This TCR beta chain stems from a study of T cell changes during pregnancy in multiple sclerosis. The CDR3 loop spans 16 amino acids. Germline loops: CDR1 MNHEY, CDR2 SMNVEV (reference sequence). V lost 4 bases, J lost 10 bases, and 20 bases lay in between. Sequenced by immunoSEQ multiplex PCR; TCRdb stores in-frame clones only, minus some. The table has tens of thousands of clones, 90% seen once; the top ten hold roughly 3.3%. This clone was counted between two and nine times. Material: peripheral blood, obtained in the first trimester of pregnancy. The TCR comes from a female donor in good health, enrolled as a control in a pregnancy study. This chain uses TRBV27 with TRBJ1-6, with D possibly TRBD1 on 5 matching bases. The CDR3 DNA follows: TGTGCCAGCAGTTACCAACCCGGGAGGGGCGACTCACCCCTCCACTTT. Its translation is CASSYQPGRGDSPLHF.